Listed below are T cell receptor beta chains from one sample, sequenced in a study of T cell responses to AZD1222 COVID-19 vaccine. Assay: immunoSEQ multiplex PCR; the TCRdb copy retains only in-frame clones and omits some. This repertoire shows 75,000 to 90,000 clones, 70% to 80% found once; its top ten account for 20% to 25%. The specimen comprised peripheral blood, sampled on day 0 of AZD1222 vaccination. These receptors were taken from an adult in good health. The CDR3 runs from the conserved cysteine through the conserved F or W. The D gene is left open where the match is weak. Clone size, where shown, is once, few, many, or a class for clones that have expanded.

TRBJ1-2,TRBV12-3/TRBV12-4,.,.,TGTGCCAGCAGTTTCGGGAGAGAGCGGGTCCTCTTC,CASSFGRERVLF
TRBJ2-1,TRBV29-1,.,.,TGCAGCGTGACAGCCCAACTGGGTAATGAGCAGTTCTTC,CSVTAQLGNEQFF
TRBJ1-4,TRBV4-3,.,.,TGCGCCAGCAGCCAACACAGGGATGAAAAACTGTTTTTT,CASSQHRDEKLFF
TRBJ1-1,TRBV5-5,.,.,TGTGCCAGCAGCTTGGGGGTCCAGGGGCCGGAGACTGAAGCTTTCTTT,CASSLGVQGPETEAFF
TRBJ2-3,TRBV20-1,.,TRBD2,TGCAGTGCTAGTCCCACGGCGGGACTAAGGACGCAGTATTTT,CSASPTAGLRTQYF
TRBJ2-2,TRBV5-6,.,TRBD2,TGTGCCAGCAGCTTGCCCCGAACTAGCGGGAGAAACACCGGGGAGCTGTTTTTT,CASSLPRTSGRNTGELFF
TRBJ2-2,TRBV5-1,.,TRBD1,TGCGCCAGCAGCTTGAATACAGGGGCCACCGGGGAGCTGTTTTTT,CASSLNTGATGELFF
TRBJ2-5,TRBV24-1,.,.,TGTGCCACCAGTGATTTTGGGGGGGCTGGGGAGACCCAGTACTTC,CATSDFGGAGETQYF
TRBJ1-3,TRBV3-1/TRBV3-2,few,.,TGTGCCAGCAGCCAAGTGCTTGGAAACACCATATATTTT,CASSQVLGNTIYF
TRBJ2-1,TRBV9,.,TRBD2,TGTGCCAGCAGCGTAGGTCGTCTAGCGGGGGTTGAACAGTTCTTC,CASSVGRLAGVEQFF
TRBJ1-6,TRBV5-4,few,.,TGTGCCAGCAAACAAGGGAGTTATTCACCCCTCCACTTT,CASKQGSYSPLHF
TRBJ1-2,TRBV29-1,few,TRBD1,TGCAGCGTTGGCGGGAGACAGGGGGAAAATGGCTACACCTTC,CSVGGRQGENGYTF
TRBJ2-3,TRBV3-1/TRBV3-2,.,.,TGTGCCAGCAGCCAAGACTGGACAGATACGCAGTATTTT,CASSQDWTDTQYF
TRBJ1-5,TRBV6-5,.,.,TGTGCCAGCCGGGGCGGCGGCCAGCCCCAGCATTTT,CASRGGGQPQHF
TRBJ2-2,TRBV30,.,.,TGTGCCTGGAGATCCGGGCCAGGGACCGGGGAGCTGTTTTTT,CAWRSGPGTGELFF
TRBJ2-1,TRBV25-1,.,.,TGTGCCAGCAGTGATTACGGACAGCGACACAATGAGCAGTTCTTC,CASSDYGQRHNEQFF
TRBJ2-7,TRBV9,.,.,TGTGCCAGCAGCCCTCATAGCGGATCCCTATACGAGCAGTACTTC,CASSPHSGSLYEQYF
TRBJ1-3,TRBV7-9,.,TRBD1,TGTGCCAGCAGCCTACGACAGGGGAGCGGAAACACCATATATTTT,CASSLRQGSGNTIYF
TRBJ1-1,TRBV27,many,.,TGTGCCAGCAGTTTAACCCCCTTCGCTGAAGCTTTCTTT,CASSLTPFAEAFF
TRBJ1-2,TRBV28,.,.,TGTGCCAGCAGTTATAACTATGGCTACACCTTC,CASSYNYGYTF
TRBJ2-1,TRBV7-9,.,.,TGTGCCAATGGGCGGGAAAGGGGTGAGCAGTTCTTC,CANGRERGEQFF
TRBJ2-3,TRBV19,few,TRBD2,TGTGCCAGTAGCTCCGGGACTAGCAGACGACGCACAGATACGCAGTATTTT,CASSSGTSRRRTDTQYF
TRBJ2-7,TRBV5-4,few,.,TGTGCCAGCAGCTTGTACAGGGTGGGTGAGCAGTACTTC,CASSLYRVGEQYF
TRBJ1-1,TRBV5-1,.,.,TGCGCCAGCAGCTTGGGCCCAGGGGTGGACACTGAAGCTTTCTTT,CASSLGPGVDTEAFF
TRBJ1-1,TRBV6-6,.,TRBD1,TGTGCCAGCAGTCCTACAGGGGGCAGGACTGAAGCTTTCTTT,CASSPTGGRTEAFF
TRBJ2-7,TRBV6-5,.,TRBD1,TGTGCCAGCAGAAGGGGGCCAGGCTACGAGCAGTACTTC,CASRRGPGYEQYF
TRBJ1-6,TRBV2,.,.,TGTGCCAGCCGAACAGAGTCTTCACCCCTCCACTTT,CASRTESSPLHF
TRBJ1-5,TRBV6-1,.,.,TGTGCCAGCAGTGAAGAATGGGGACTAAGCAATCAGCCCCAGCATTTT,CASSEEWGLSNQPQHF
TRBJ2-7,TRBV9,.,TRBD1,TGTGCCAGCAGCGCCGATCCCGGGACAGGGGCCCTACTCTTC,CASSADPGTGALLF
TRBJ2-6,TRBV30,.,.,TGTGCCTGGAGTCAGGGACTCCGCTCTGGGGCCAACGTCCTGACTTTC,CAWSQGLRSGANVLTF
TRBJ2-2,TRBV5-1,.,.,TGCGCCAGCAGCGTGGGACAAAACACCGGGGAGCTGTTTTTT,CASSVGQNTGELFF
TRBJ2-2,TRBV7-8,.,TRBD2,TGTGCCAGCAGCTTGAGTCCTAGCGGGAACACCGGGGAGCTGTTTTTT,CASSLSPSGNTGELFF
TRBJ2-2,TRBV24-1,.,.,TGTGCCACCAGTGCCCCTCAGGGGGGGGAGCTGTTTTTT,CATSAPQGGELFF
TRBJ1-1,TRBV30,few,.,TGTGCCTGGAGTGCCAATCGAGACACTGAAGCTTTCTTT,CAWSANRDTEAFF
TRBJ2-3,TRBV7-2,few,TRBD2,TGTGCCAGCAGCTTGGCGAGTAGCGGGAGCACAGATACGCAGTATTTT,CASSLASSGSTDTQYF
TRBJ2-3,TRBV20-1,.,.,TGCAGTGCTAGTGGCCGATCGGGCACAGATACGCAGTATTTT,CSASGRSGTDTQYF
TRBJ2-7,TRBV13,few,TRBD2,TGTGCCAGCAGGGCTAGCGGGAGGGCCTACGAGCAGTACTTC,CASRASGRAYEQYF
TRBJ2-7,TRBV5-6,.,.,TGTGCCAGCAGCTTGGGTACTAGTACCTACGAGCAGTACTTC,CASSLGTSTYEQYF
TRBJ2-3,TRBV28,once,TRBD2,TGTGCCAGCAGTTTAATGGCTAGCGGGAGAAAGGACACAGATACGCAGTATTTT,CASSLMASGRKDTDTQYF
TRBJ1-2,TRBV7-9,.,TRBD1,TGTGCCAGCAGCGGGGACAGGGGGAAGGTCTATGGCTACACCTTC,CASSGDRGKVYGYTF
TRBJ2-3,TRBV20-1,.,TRBD2,TGCAGTCCGGGAGGATCAGATACGCAGTATTTT,CSPGGSDTQYF
TRBJ2-5,TRBV9,.,.,TGTGCCAGCACTCAGGACACCGGGCAGGGGGAGACCCAGTACTTC,CASTQDTGQGETQYF
TRBJ1-1,TRBV6-5,.,.,TGTGCCAGCACGGGAATGAACACTGAAGCTTTCTTT,CASTGMNTEAFF
TRBJ1-2,TRBV28,.,.,TGTGCCAGCAGCCTCTTCGCGGGTTTAGAAGGCTACACCTTC,CASSLFAGLEGYTF
TRBJ2-1,TRBV21-1,.,.,TGTGCCAGCAGCAGTACACGCGTGAATGAGCAGTTCTTC,CASSSTRVNEQFF
TRBJ1-4,TRBV6-5,.,.,TGTGCCAGCAGAGGTCACGAGAATGAAAAACTGTTTTTT,CASRGHENEKLFF
TRBJ1-5,TRBV15,.,.,TGTGCCACCAGCAGAGGTGCCAATCAGCCCCAGCATTTT,CATSRGANQPQHF
TRBJ2-2,TRBV9,.,TRBD2,TGTGCCAGCAGCACCGGACTAGAGTGGAGGACCGGGGAGCTGTTTTTT,CASSTGLEWRTGELFF
TRBJ2-3,TRBV18,few,.,TGTGCCAGCTCACCAGCTAGGGGTGCAGATACGCAGTATTTT,CASSPARGADTQYF
TRBJ2-5,TRBV7-7,.,.,TGTGCCAGCAGCCGCAGCGGAGCCCCGGTCGGGACCCAGTACTTC,CASSRSGAPVGTQYF
TRBJ1-2,TRBV3-1/TRBV3-2,.,.,TGTGCCAGCAGCCAAGGGTATGGCTACACCTTC,CASSQGYGYTF
TRBJ1-6,TRBV28,.,TRBD1,TGTGCCAGCAGTCCTCCCCATCCCTCGACAGGGGGTTCACCCCTCCACTTT,CASSPPHPSTGGSPLHF
TRBJ1-2,TRBV4-1,.,TRBD1,TGCGCCAGCAGCCAAGGAATTTTGATGGGTTGGGACAGCTATGGCTACACCTTC,CASSQGILMGWDSYGYTF
TRBJ2-3,TRBV7-2,.,TRBD2,TGTGCCAGCAGCCAGACTAGCGGCCACACAGATACGCAGTATTTT,CASSQTSGHTDTQYF
TRBJ1-1,TRBV28,.,.,TGTGCCAGCAGTCCCCCGGTTCTAATGAACACTGAAGCTTTCTTT,CASSPPVLMNTEAFF
TRBJ2-7,TRBV6-5,few,TRBD1,TGTGCCAGCAGGGCGGGACAGGGGTTCAACGAGCAGTACTTC,CASRAGQGFNEQYF
TRBJ2-2,TRBV7-9,.,.,TGTGCCAGCAGCTCAGTCGGGGAGCTGTTTTTT,CASSSVGELFF
TRBJ2-3,TRBV12-5,few,.,TGTGCTAGTGGTTTGGTTGGGAATACGCAGTATTTT,CASGLVGNTQYF
TRBJ2-7,TRBV21-1,.,.,TGTGCCAGCAGCAAAGGAGGAGGGCCGGTTGTCCCCGAGCAGTACTTC,CASSKGGGPVVPEQYF
TRBJ1-3,TRBV7-6,.,.,TGTGCCAGCAGCCAACCAGGGAAGGGGAGTGGAAACACCATATATTTT,CASSQPGKGSGNTIYF